These T cell receptor beta chains were read from a single sample in a study of shared clonotypes between healthy human individuals. Produced via immunoSEQ multiplex PCR; TCRdb's table is partial and in-frame only. The profile shows some 530,000 clones, 81% of them singletons. The sample comprised PBMCs. These receptors were obtained from a woman between 35 and 50 years old in good health. Some clones in this sample may be carry-over from other donors' samples. CDR3s include the opening cysteine and the closing phenylalanine or tryptophan. The order of the fields is clone size, D gene, J gene, V gene, CDR3 DNA, CDR3 protein. The D gene is left open where the match is weak. A row's size may be missing; if present it is once, few, many or a size class.

>.|TRBD1|TRBJ1-1|TRBV4-1
TGCGCCAGCAGCAGAGGGGGCCAGGGTTACACTGAAGCTTTCTTT
CASSRGGQGYTEAFF
>.|TRBD1|TRBJ2-7|TRBV2
TGTGCCAGCAGTGCCACCGTACGAGACAGGGGGCGACAGCAATACGAGCAGTACTTC
CASSATVRDRGRQQYEQYF
>.|TRBD2|TRBJ2-7|TRBV7-8
TGTGCCAGCAGCCGGGGCGGTGGTAGCGGGTACGAGCAGTACTTC
CASSRGGGSGYEQYF
>.|.|TRBJ2-3|TRBV5-1
TGCGCCAGCAGCCTGGACGGGACTCTGAGCACAGATACGCAGTATTTT
CASSLDGTLSTDTQYF
>.|TRBD2|TRBJ2-2|TRBV19
TGTGCCAGTAGTATAACCCCTAGCGGGTACGACACCGGGGAGCTGTTTTTT
CASSITPSGYDTGELFF
>.|TRBD1|TRBJ2-3|TRBV6-1
TGTGCCAGCACAAGGACAGGGACGGATACGCAGTATTTT
CASTRTGTDTQYF
>.|TRBD2|TRBJ2-7|TRBV5-1
TGCGCCAGCAGCTTGGTCCCGGGACTAGCGGCAGGGACCTACGAGCAGTACTTC
CASSLVPGLAAGTYEQYF
>.|TRBD2|TRBJ2-1|TRBV2
TGTGCCAGCAGTGACACAGCGGGATTCTACAATGAGCAGTTCTTC
CASSDTAGFYNEQFF
>.|TRBD2|TRBJ2-3|TRBV18
TGTGCCAGCTCACTCCTGTGGTGGAGCGGGAAAAATACAGATACGCAGTATTTT
CASSLLWWSGKNTDTQYF
>few|TRBD2|TRBJ2-7|TRBV18
TGTGCCAGCTCCCCGCTAGCGGGAGGGCTTAACGAGCAGTACTTC
CASSPLAGGLNEQYF
>.|TRBD2|TRBJ2-7|TRBV6-1
TGTGCCAGCAGAACCCTAGCGGGAGGATCCTACGAGCAGTACTTC
CASRTLAGGSYEQYF
>.|.|TRBJ1-5|TRBV5-4
TGTGCCAGCAGTAACCCTCAGCCCCAGCATTTT
CASSNPQPQHF
>.|.|TRBJ2-7|TRBV19
TGTGCCAGTAGTATCGGGCAGGGTCATTACGAGCAGTACTTC
CASSIGQGHYEQYF
>.|TRBD2|TRBJ2-1|TRBV18
TGTGCCAGCTCACCAGGACTAGCGGTCAATGAGCAGTTCTTC
CASSPGLAVNEQFF
>.|TRBD1|TRBJ1-2|TRBV18
TGTGCCAGCTCACCGGGACAGGCCTACTATGGCTACACCTTC
CASSPGQAYYGYTF
>medium-sized|.|TRBJ1-4|TRBV19
TGTGCCAGTAGTATAGGGGTTTCTGAAGAAAAACTGTTTTTT
CASSIGVSEEKLFF